This TCR beta chain was sequenced in a study of T cells after yellow fever vaccination. Study-wide findings and caveats: It was a weaker secondary response, yet one that peaked faster, at day 5 versus 15. FACS-sorted repertoires could harbor abundant contaminating bulk-population clonotypes.

Generation of TCR cDNA used 5'RACE template switching (which added a universal primer site and UMIs). TCRdb passed the 5' RACE reads through MiXCR, listing each CDR3 protein once. The sample has just under 600,000 distinct CDR3 sequences; less than 15% are singletons. For this clonotype: Its matching antigen is unknown.

The sequencing here drew on PBMCs, taken on the day of the yellow fever booster vaccination. This receptor was identified in a man aged 30 to 45 who received the YFV17D yellow fever vaccine.

CDR3 in amino acids: CASGPRLAGGYNEQFF. The CDR3 bases are TGTGCTAGTGGTCCCAGACTAGCGGGCGGCTACAATGAGCAGTTCTTC. This chain uses TRBV12-5 with TRBJ2-1; 10 nucleotides agree with TRBD2. Germline assignment: CDR1 LGHNT and CDR2 FRNRAP. The CDR3 extends over 16 amino acids. V trimming: 5 bases; J trimming: 3 bases; junction bases outside the gene matches: 7.